This T cell receptor (beta chain) appears in the sequencing data of a study of T cell repertoires in cytomegalovirus infection. Overall study findings and caveats: HLA-C-restricted CMV-specific TCR beta clonotypes were dominant in the ex vivo response.

CDR1 MGHRA and CDR2 YSYEKL come from the germline V gene. This CDR3 is built from 15 residues. The ends lost 2 bases at V and 5 bases at J; junction bases unmatched: 5. TCRdb ran MiXCR on the reads and lists one entry per CDR3 protein. The data contain approximately 470,000 distinct CDR3 sequences, approximately 40% of them singletons. As regards this clonotype: Its antigen is not identified.

The chain couples TRBV4-1 to TRBJ1-5; TRBD1 matches at 8 bases. The clonotype comes from a human donor in good health (CMV status not recorded). Some clones in this sample may be carry-over from other donors' samples. The sample in question was cultured PBMCs, obtained from culture after CMV antigen stimulation. The CDR3 is CASSQMSTGDQPQHF. The CDR3 DNA reads TGCGCCAGCAGCCAAATGTCGACAGGGGATCAGCCCCAGCATTTT.